This T cell receptor beta chain was obtained from a study of shared clonotypes between healthy human individuals. In germline, CDR1 is WSHSY, CDR2 SAAADI. Between the trimmed V and J ends, which lost 10 bases and 0 bases, there was a span of 13 bases. This CDR3 contains 14 residues. It was across several immunoSEQ plates that each subset's genomic DNA was evenly split. Sequencing was performed with immunoSEQ multiplex PCR; in TCRdb, only in-frame clones are kept and a portion is missing. Here the sample spans around 430,000 clones, around 79% being singletons. Sequenced sample: PBMCs. This clonotype was obtained from a woman in her thirties or forties in good health. Some clones in this sample may be carry-over from other donors' samples. V usage is TRBV10-2 and J usage is TRBJ2-1, with D tentatively TRBD2 (5 bases). The CDR3 nucleotides are TGCGCCACCGTAAGCGGAAACTCCTACAATGAGCAGTTCTTC. Protein product: CATVSGNSYNEQFF.